The rows below give T cell receptor beta chains drawn from one sample of a study of blood T cell repertoires in COVID-19. Some clones are missing from TCRdb's copy, which holds only in-frame ones; the method was immunoSEQ multiplex PCR. The sample lists some 90,000 clones, 55% to 80% occurring once. Sequenced: peripheral blood. The receptors here all came from a woman aged 55-69 years in a cohort sampled during active or convalescent COVID-19. Both conserved end residues are part of each CDR3. D genes are given only for firm matches. Not every row has a clone size; where given, it reads once, few, many or a size class.

d_call j_call clone_size v_call cdr3_nt cdr3_aa
. TRBJ2-1 . TRBV10-1 TGCGCCAGCAGTGAATCAGGGGCTGGAGGTGGTGAGCAGTTCTTC CASSESGAGGGEQFF
. TRBJ1-2 few TRBV20-1 TGCAGTGCCTTGGACAGCTATGGCTACACCTTC CSALDSYGYTF
TRBD2 TRBJ2-5 . TRBV5-1 TGCGCCAGCAGCTTGGAACTCTCAGCGGGGGGCCCCCAAGAGACCCAGTACTTC CASSLELSAGGPQETQYF
. TRBJ2-4 once TRBV11-1 TGTGCCAGCAGCCCCCGTCTAGGGGGCAAAAACATTCAGTACTTC CASSPRLGGKNIQYF
. TRBJ1-3 . TRBV4-1 TGCGCCAGCAGCCAAAATCCAGGTTCTGGAAACACCATATATTTT CASSQNPGSGNTIYF
. TRBJ1-1 . TRBV5-1 TGCGCCAGCAGCTTGGTAGGCGGTAACATGAACACTGAAGCTTTCTTT CASSLVGGNMNTEAFF
. TRBJ2-3 . TRBV21-1 TGTGCCAGCAGCAATGGAGTAGATACGCAGTATTTT CASSNGVDTQYF
. TRBJ1-6 . TRBV18 TGTGCCAGCTCACCAAGGGGGGGCTCGAGCTCCTATAATTCACCCCTCCACTTT CASSPRGGSSSYNSPLHF
. TRBJ2-2 . TRBV4-3 TGCGCCAGCAGCCAAGATATTAGTTTGAGTAACGGGGAGCTGTTTTTT CASSQDISLSNGELFF
TRBD1 TRBJ1-2 . TRBV6-5 TGTGCCAGCAGTTACCACATTGGACAGGCAAATGGCTACACCTTC CASSYHIGQANGYTF
TRBD1 TRBJ2-7 . TRBV6-5 TGTGCCAGCAGTTACCGAGGGGGCGAGTCCTACGAGCAGTACTTC CASSYRGGESYEQYF
TRBD2 TRBJ2-5 . TRBV3-1/TRBV3-2 TGTGCTAGCAGCCTAGCGGGGGGGCCAGTGAGAGAGACCCAGTACTTC CASSLAGGPVRETQYF
TRBD1 TRBJ1-6 . TRBV6-6 TGTGCCAGCAGTTCATCGGGACAGCCGAATTCACCCCTCCACTTT CASSSSGQPNSPLHF
TRBD1 TRBJ2-7 . TRBV5-1 TGCGCCAGCAGCGGGACAGGGGATCAGTACTTC CASSGTGDQYF
TRBD1 TRBJ2-1 . TRBV25-1 TGTGCCAGCAGTGACCTCGGGACAGGGTGGTCCAATGAGCAGTTCTTC CASSDLGTGWSNEQFF
TRBD1 TRBJ1-3 . TRBV4-1 TGCGCCAGCAGCCAACAGGGACAGTCTGGAAACACCATATATTTT CASSQQGQSGNTIYF